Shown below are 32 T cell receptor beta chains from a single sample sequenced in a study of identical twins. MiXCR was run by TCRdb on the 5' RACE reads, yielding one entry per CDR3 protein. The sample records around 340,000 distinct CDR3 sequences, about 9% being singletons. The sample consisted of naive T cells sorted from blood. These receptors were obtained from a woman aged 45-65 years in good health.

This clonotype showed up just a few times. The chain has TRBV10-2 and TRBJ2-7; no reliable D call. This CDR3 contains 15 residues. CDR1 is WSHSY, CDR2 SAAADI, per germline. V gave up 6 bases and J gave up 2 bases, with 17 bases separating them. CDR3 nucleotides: TGCGCCAGCAGCCAGCTCCGGGCCGGAACCTACGAGCAGTACGTC. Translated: CASSQLRAGTYEQYV.

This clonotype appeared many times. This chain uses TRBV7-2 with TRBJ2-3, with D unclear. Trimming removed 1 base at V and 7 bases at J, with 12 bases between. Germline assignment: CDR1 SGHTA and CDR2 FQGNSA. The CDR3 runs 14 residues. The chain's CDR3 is CASSLGQIPNTQYF. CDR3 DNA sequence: TGTGCCAGCAGCTTAGGGCAGATTCCGAATACGCAGTATTTT.

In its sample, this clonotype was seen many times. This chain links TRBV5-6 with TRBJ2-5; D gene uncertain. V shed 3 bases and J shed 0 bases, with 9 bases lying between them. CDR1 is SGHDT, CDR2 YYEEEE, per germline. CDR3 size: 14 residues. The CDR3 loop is CASSYPPHQETQYF. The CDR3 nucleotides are TGTGCCAGCAGCTACCCACCACACCAAGAGACCCAGTACTTC. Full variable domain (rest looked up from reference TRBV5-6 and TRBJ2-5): DAGVTQSPTHLIKTRGQQVTLRCSPKSGHDTVSWYQQALGQGPQFIFQYYEEEERQRGNFPDRFSGHQFPNYSSELNVNALLLGDSALYLCASSYPPHQETQYFGPGTRLLVL.

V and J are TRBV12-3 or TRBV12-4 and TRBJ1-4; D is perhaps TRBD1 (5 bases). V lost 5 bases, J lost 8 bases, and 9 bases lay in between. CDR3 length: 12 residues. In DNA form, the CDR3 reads TGTGCCAGCAGTGGGGCTGGGGAAAAACTGTTTTTT. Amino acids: CASSGAGEKLFF.

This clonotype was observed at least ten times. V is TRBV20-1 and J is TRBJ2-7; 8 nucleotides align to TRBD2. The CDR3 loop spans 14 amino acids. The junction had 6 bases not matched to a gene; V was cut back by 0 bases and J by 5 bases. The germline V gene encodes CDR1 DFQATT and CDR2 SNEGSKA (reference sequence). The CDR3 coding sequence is TGCAGTGCTAGAGACCGGACTAGCTTCCACGAGCAGTACGTC. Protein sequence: CSARDRTSFHEQYV.

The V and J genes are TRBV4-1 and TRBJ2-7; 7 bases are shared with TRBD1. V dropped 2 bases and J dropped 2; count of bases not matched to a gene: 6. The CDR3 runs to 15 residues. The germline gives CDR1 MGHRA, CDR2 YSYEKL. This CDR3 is CASSQPPQGAYEQYF. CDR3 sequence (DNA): TGCGCCAGCAGCCAACCACCCCAGGGGGCCTACGAGCAGTACTTC.

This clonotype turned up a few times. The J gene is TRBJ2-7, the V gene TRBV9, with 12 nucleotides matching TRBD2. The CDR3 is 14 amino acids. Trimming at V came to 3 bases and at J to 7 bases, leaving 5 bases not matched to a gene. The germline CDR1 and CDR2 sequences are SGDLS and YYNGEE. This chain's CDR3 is CASSGLAGVGEQYF. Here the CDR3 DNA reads TGTGCCAGCAGCGGACTAGCGGGAGTAGGGGAGCAGTACTTC.

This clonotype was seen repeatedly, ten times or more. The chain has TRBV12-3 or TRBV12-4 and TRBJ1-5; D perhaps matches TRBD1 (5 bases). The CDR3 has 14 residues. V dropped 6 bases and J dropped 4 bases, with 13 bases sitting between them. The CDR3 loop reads CASSPVPGNQPQHF. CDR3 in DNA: TGTGCCAGCAGCCCCGTTCCAGGGAATCAGCCCCAGCATTTT.

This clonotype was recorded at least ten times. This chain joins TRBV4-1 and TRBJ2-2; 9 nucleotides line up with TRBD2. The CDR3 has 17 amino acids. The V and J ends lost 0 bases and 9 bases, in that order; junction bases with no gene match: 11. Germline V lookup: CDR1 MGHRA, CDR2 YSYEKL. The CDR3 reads CASSQDLIAGVQRELFF. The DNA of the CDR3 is TGCGCCAGCAGCCAAGACTTGATAGCGGGAGTTCAGAGGGAGCTGTTTTTT.

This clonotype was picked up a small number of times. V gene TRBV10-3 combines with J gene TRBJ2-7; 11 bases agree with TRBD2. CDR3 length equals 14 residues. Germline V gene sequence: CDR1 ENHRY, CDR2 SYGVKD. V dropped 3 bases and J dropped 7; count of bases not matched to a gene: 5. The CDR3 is CAISDTSGRGEQYV. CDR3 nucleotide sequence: TGTGCCATCAGTGATACTAGCGGGAGAGGTGAGCAGTACGTC.

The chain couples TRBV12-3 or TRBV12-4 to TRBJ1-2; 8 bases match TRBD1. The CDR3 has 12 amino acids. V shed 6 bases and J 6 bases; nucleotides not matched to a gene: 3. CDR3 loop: CASSVDRDGYTF. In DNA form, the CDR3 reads TGTGCCAGCAGCGTGGACAGGGATGGCTACACCTTC.

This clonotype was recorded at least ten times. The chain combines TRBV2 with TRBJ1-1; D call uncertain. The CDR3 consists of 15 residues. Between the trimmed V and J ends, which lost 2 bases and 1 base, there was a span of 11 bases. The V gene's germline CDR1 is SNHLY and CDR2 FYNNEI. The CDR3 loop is CASSETRSENTEAFF. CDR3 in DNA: TGTGCCAGCAGTGAAACAAGGTCGGAGAACACTGAAGCTTTCTTT.

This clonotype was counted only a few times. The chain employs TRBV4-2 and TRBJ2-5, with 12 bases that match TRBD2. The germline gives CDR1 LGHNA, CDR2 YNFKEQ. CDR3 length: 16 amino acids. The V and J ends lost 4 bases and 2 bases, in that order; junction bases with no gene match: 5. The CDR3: CASSLLAGGGQETQYF. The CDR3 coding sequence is TGTGCCAGCAGCCTACTAGCGGGAGGCGGGCAAGAGACCCAGTACTTC.

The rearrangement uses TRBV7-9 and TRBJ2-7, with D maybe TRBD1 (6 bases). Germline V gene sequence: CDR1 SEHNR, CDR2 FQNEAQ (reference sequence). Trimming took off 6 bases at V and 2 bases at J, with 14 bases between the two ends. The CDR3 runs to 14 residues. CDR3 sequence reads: CASSATGSTYEQYV. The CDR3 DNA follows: TGTGCCAGCAGTGCCACAGGGAGTACCTACGAGCAGTACGTC.

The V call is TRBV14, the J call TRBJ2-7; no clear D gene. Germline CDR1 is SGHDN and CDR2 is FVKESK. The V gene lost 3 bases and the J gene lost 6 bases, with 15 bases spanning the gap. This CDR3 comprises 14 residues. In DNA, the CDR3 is TGTGCCAGCAGCCATCCCACGACGGCTCGCGAGCAGTACTTC. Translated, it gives CASSHPTTAREQYF.

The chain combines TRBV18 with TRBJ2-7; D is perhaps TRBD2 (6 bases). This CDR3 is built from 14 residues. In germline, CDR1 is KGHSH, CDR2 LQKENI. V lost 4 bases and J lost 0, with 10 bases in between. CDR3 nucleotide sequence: TGTGCCAGCTCACGGGACTGGAGCTCCTACGAGCAGTACTTC. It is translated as CASSRDWSSYEQYF.

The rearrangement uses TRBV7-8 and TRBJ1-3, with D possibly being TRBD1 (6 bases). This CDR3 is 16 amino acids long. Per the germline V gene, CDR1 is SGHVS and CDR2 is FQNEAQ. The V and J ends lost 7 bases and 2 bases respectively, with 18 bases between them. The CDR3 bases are TGTGCCAGCACCCGTGGGGGGGGCGCACCTGGAAACACCATATATTTT. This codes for CASTRGGGAPGNTIYF. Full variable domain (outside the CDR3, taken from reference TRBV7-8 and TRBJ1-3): GAGVSQSPRYKVAKRGQDVALRCDPISGHVSLFWYQQALGQGPEFLTYFQNEAQLDKSGLPSDRFFAERPEGSVSTLKIQRTQQEDSAVYLCASTRGGGAPGNTIYFGEGSWLTVV.

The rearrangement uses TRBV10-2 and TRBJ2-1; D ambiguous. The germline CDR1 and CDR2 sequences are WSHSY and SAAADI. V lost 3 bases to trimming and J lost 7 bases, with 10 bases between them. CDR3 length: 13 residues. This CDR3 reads CASSDSLRNEQFF. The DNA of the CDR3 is TGCGCCAGCAGTGATTCTCTTCGGAATGAGCAGTTCTTC.

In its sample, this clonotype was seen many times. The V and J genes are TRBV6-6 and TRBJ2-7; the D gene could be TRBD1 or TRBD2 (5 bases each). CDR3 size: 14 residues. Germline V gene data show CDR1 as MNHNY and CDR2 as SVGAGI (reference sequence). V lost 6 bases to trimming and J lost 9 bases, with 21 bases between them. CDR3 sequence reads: CASRVGDRVFPQYF. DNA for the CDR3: TGTGCCAGCAGGGTTGGGGACCGGGTCTTTCCGCAGTACTTC.

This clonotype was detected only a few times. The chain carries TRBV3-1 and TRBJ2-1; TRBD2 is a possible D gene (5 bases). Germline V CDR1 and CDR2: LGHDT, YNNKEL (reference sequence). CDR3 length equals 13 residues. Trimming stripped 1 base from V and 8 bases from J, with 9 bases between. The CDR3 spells CASSQVEGDEQFF. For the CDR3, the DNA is TGTGCCAGCAGCCAAGTTGAGGGAGATGAGCAGTTCTTC.

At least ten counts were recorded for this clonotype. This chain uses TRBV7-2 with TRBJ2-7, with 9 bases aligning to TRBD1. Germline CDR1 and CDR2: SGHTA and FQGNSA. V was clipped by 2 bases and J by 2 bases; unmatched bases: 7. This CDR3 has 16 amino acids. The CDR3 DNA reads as TGTGCCAGCAGCTTACACCGGGACAGGGCCCCCTACGAGCAGTACTTC. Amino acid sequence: CASSLHRDRAPYEQYF.

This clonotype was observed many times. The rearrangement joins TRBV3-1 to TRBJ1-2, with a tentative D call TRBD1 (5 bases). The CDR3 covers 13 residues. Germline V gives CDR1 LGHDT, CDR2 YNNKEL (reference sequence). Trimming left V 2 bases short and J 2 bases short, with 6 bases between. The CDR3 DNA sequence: TGTGCCAGCAGCCAACGGGGCAACTATGGCTACACCTTC. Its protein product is CASSQRGNYGYTF.

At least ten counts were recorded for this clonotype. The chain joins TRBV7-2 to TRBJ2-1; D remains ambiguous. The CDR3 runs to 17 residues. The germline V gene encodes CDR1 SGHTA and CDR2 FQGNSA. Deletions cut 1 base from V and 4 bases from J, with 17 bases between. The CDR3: CASSLVGRANPYNEQFF. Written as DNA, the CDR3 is TGTGCCAGCAGCTTAGTTGGTAGGGCTAACCCGTACAATGAGCAGTTCTTC.

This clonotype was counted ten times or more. The CDR3 coding sequence is TGTGCCAGCAGCCCACCTGGCGGGAGTCTTTTTAGCAATGAGCAGTTCTTC. The encoded protein is CASSPPGGSLFSNEQFF. This sequence joins TRBV13 and TRBJ2-1, with TRBD2 identical over 7 bases. The junction had 16 bases not matched to a gene; V was cut back by 5 bases and J by 6 bases. CDR3 length: 17 amino acids. The germline V gene has CDR1 PRHDT and CDR2 FYEKMQ (reference sequence).

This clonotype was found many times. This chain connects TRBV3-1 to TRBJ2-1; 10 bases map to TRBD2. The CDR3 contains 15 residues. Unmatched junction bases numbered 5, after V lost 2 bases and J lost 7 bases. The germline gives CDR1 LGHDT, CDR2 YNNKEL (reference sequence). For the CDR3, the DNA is TGTGCCAGCAGCCAAAGCGGGAGGGCCGGAAATGAGCAGTTCTTC. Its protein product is CASSQSGRAGNEQFF.

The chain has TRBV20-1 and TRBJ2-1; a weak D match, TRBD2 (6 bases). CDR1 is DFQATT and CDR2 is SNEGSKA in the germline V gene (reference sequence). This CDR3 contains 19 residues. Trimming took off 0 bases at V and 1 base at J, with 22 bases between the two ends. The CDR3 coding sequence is TGCAGTGCTAGAGATCAGACCCGGGGGACGGGGCATTCCTACAATGAGCAGTTCTTC. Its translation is CSARDQTRGTGHSYNEQFF.

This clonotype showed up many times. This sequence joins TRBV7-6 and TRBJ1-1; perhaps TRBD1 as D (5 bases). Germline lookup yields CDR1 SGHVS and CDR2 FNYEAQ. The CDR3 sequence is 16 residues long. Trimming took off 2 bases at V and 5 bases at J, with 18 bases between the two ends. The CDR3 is CASSLSSAGWDTEAFF. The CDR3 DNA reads TGTGCCAGCAGCTTATCATCGGCAGGGTGGGATACTGAAGCTTTCTTT.

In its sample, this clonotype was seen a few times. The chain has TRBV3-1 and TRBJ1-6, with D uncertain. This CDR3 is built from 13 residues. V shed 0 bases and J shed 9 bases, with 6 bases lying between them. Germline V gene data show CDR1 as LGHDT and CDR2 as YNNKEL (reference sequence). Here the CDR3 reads CASSQDPISPLHF. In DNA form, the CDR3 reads TGTGCCAGCAGCCAAGACCCGATTTCACCCCTCCACTTT.

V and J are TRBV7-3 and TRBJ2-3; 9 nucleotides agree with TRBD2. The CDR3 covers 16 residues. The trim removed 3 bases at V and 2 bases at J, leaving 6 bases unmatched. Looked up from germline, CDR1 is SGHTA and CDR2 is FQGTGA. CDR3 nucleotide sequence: TGTGCCAGCAGCTTGACTAGCGGTACCCTCACAGATACGCAGTATTTT. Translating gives CASSLTSGTLTDTQYF.

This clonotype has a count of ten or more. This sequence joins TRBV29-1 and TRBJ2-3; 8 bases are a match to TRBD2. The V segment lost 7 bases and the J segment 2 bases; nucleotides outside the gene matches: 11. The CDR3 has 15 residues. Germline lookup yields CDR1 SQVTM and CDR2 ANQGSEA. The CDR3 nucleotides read TGCAGCGCGTCAGGTAAAGCGGGAGTCACAGATACGCAGTATTTT. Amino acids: CSASGKAGVTDTQYF.

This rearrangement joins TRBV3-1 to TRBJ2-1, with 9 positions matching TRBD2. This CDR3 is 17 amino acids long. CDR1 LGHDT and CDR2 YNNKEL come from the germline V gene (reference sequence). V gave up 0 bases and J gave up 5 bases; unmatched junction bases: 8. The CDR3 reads CASSQDRSGRSHNEQFF. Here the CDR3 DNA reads TGTGCCAGCAGCCAAGATCGAAGCGGGAGGTCCCACAATGAGCAGTTCTTC.

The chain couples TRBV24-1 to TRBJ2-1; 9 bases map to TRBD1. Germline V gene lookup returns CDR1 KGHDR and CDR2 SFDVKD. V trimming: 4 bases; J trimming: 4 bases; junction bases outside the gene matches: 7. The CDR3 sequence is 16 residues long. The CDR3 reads CATSDSTGGGYNEQFF. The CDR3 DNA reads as TGTGCCACCAGTGACAGTACAGGGGGCGGTTACAATGAGCAGTTCTTC.